The T cell receptor beta chain described here comes from a study of T cell responses to AZD1222 COVID-19 vaccine. Findings and caveats of the study: Targets within unmutated variant regions were reportedly found for nearly half of spike-specific TCRs. Two AZD1222 administrations were followed by greater Spike-specific TCR breadth and depth. Sampling captured repertoires only after the peak T cell response. Most donors were white British and more were female, and clonal diversity was possibly underestimated.

Produced via immunoSEQ multiplex PCR; TCRdb's table is partial and in-frame only. The sample has some 150,000 clones, about 87% seen once. Germline-derived CDR1 and CDR2 are SGHRS and YFSETQ. The CDR3 consists of 16 residues. V lost 4 bases to trimming and J lost 0 bases; unmatched junction nucleotides: 5. This clone was seen only once. Its antigen remains unknown. The receptor was derived from an adult in good health. The chain has TRBV5-1 and TRBJ2-2; 8 bases fit TRBD1. The specimen comprised peripheral blood, sampled on day 0 of MenACWY control vaccination. CDR3 DNA: TGCGCCAGCAGCGGGGGACAGGCGACGAACACCGGGGAGCTGTTTTTT. The encoded protein is CASSGGQATNTGELFF.